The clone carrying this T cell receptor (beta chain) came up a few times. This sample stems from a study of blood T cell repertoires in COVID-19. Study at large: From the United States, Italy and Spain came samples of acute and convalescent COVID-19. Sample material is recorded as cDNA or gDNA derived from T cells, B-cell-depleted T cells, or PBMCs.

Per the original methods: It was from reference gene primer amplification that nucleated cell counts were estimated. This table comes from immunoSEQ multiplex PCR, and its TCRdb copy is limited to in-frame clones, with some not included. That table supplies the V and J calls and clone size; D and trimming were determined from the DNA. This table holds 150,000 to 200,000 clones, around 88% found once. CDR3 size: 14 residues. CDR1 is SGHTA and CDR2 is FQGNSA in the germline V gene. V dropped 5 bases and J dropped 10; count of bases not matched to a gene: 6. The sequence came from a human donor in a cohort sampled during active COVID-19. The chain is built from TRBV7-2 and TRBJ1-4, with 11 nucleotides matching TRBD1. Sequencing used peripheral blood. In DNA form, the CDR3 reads TGTGCCAGCAGCGCCGGGACAGGGGGTACAAAACTGTTTTTT. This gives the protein CASSAGTGGTKLFF.